A single sample gave rise to the 8 T cell receptor beta chains below, sequenced in a study of CD4 T cells in relation to SARS-CoV-2 and coronaviruses. The method was immunoSEQ multiplex PCR; TCRdb's version includes in-frame clones alone and lacks a portion of them. Seen here are tens of thousands of clones, 60% to 80% observed once, and the top ten hold about a fifth. These receptors have no known antigen. What was sequenced was memory CD4+ T cells from PBMCs, cultured in vitro. The receptors were gathered from an adult with COVID-19.

The genes are TRBV28 and TRBJ1-6; D remains unclear. The CDR3 sequence is 15 residues long. Germline CDR1 MDHEN, CDR2 SYDVKM. The V end lost 2 bases, the J end lost 7 bases, and 12 bases lay between the germline ends. The CDR3 loop is CASSLAGGRNSPLHF. The CDR3 region has the DNA TGTGCCAGCAGTTTAGCGGGAGGGCGGAATTCACCCCTCCACTTT. The variable domain in full, completed from reference TRBV28 and TRBJ1-6, reads DVKVTQSSRYLVKRTGEKVFLECVQDMDHENMFWYRQDPGLGLRLIYFSYDVKMKEKGDIPEGYSVSREKKERFSLILESASTNQTSMYLCASSLAGGRNSPLHFGNGTRLTVT.

This clone showed up just once. The chain carries TRBV29-1 and TRBJ2-1; TRBD1 agrees at 11 bases. The CDR3 is 14 amino acids. Germline V gives CDR1 SQVTM, CDR2 ANQGSEA. V lost 7 bases and J lost 6; bases outside the gene matches: 8. As DNA, the CDR3 is TGCAGCGCCCGACCCGGGACAGGGGGCAATGAGCAGTTCTTC. It is translated as CSARPGTGGNEQFF.

This chain connects TRBV7-2 to TRBJ1-1; D uncertain. Deletions cut 0 bases from V and 0 bases from J, with 5 bases between. Germline V gene data show CDR1 as SGHTA and CDR2 as FQGNSA. The CDR3 has 14 amino acids. CDR3 nucleotide sequence: TGTGCCAGCAGCTTAGCAGTATTGAACACTGAAGCTTTCTTT. Amino acid sequence: CASSLAVLNTEAFF. The full variable domain, in which reference TRBV7-2 and TRBJ1-1 provide the parts outside the CDR3, is GAGVSQSPSNKVTEKGKDVELRCDPISGHTALYWYRQSLGQGLEFLIYFQGNSAPDKSGLPSDRFSAERTGGSVSTLTIQRTQQEDSAVYLCASSLAVLNTEAFFGQGTRLTVV.

A few counts support this clone. The chain is built from TRBV4-1 and TRBJ2-7, with 15 bases that match TRBD2. V lost 1 base to trimming and J lost 4 bases; unmatched junction nucleotides: 11. This CDR3 has 19 amino acids. Germline V gene lookup returns CDR1 MGHRA and CDR2 YSYEKL. The CDR3 DNA is TGCGCCAGCAGCCAAGCGCCCTATAGGACTAGCGGGAGGGCTTACGAGCAGTACTTC. Its protein is CASSQAPYRTSGRAYEQYF.

The CDR3: CASSPSGKGVEAQYF. The CDR3 DNA reads TGTGCCAGCAGTCCTAGCGGGAAAGGTGTGGAGGCGCAGTATTTT. V is TRBV7-2 and J is TRBJ2-3, with 9 positions matching TRBD2. Germline values: CDR1 SGHTA, CDR2 FQGNSA. The CDR3 has 15 amino acids. V lost 6 bases, J lost 10 bases, and 14 bases stayed unmatched. Looking up the rest from reference TRBV7-2 and TRBJ2-3 gives the full variable domain: GAGVSQSPSNKVTEKGKDVELRCDPISGHTALYWYRQSLGQGLEFLIYFQGNSAPDKSGLPSDRFSAERTGGSVSTLTIQRTQQEDSAVYLCASSPSGKGVEAQYFGPGTRLTVL.

This clone turned up a few times. The chain has TRBV19 and TRBJ1-1; tentatively, D is TRBD1 (6 bases). Germline V gene sequence: CDR1 LNHDA, CDR2 SQIVND (reference sequence). The V and J ends lost 4 bases and 9 bases respectively, with 12 bases between them. The CDR3 extends over 12 amino acids. CDR3 sequence reads: CASSTGTPKAFF. In DNA form, the CDR3 reads TGTGCCAGTAGTACCGGGACACCGAAAGCTTTCTTT.

The chain uses TRBV24-1 and TRBJ2-3; D remains unclear. The CDR3 is 13 residues long. V was pared by 4 bases and J by 2 bases, with 6 bases between. Germline CDR1 KGHDR, CDR2 SFDVKD. The CDR3 DNA reads TGTGCCACCAGTGAACGACCCACAGATACGCAGTATTTT. Amino acid sequence: CATSERPTDTQYF.

This clone was seen only a few times. This chain links TRBV6-5 with TRBJ1-1; D ambiguous. This CDR3 has 12 residues. Germline V gene lookup returns CDR1 MNHEY and CDR2 SVGAGI. The V end was cut by 4 bases, the J end by 7 bases, with 10 bases between. The chain's CDR3 is CASSSAGFEAFF. The CDR3 DNA reads as TGTGCCAGCAGTTCAGCGGGTTTTGAAGCTTTCTTT.